The present T cell receptor beta chain was sequenced within a study of blood T cell repertoires in COVID-19. The ends were cut back, 5 bases at V and 0 bases at J, with 9 bases in the middle. CDR3 length: 14 amino acids. Germline V gives CDR1 MDHEN, CDR2 SYDVKM. Sequencing used immunoSEQ multiplex PCR; TCRdb keeps in-frame clones, though not all of them. The repertoire holds about 440,000 clones, 70% to 90% seen once, with roughly 2% in the top ten. This chain links TRBV28 with TRBJ2-3, with D possibly matching TRBD1 (5 bases). Material for sequencing was PBMCs or T cells enriched from blood (not recorded which). The sequence was collected from a woman aged 18 to 35 with acute COVID-19. This chain's CDR3 is CASSPGHSTDTQYF. CDR3 DNA sequence: TGTGCCAGCAGTCCCGGACACAGCACAGATACGCAGTATTTT.